This T cell receptor (beta chain) was recorded in a study of cytomegalovirus exposure and HLA in healthy donors (dated by TCRdb to about 2017). The study in broad terms: The 666 repertoires of the first cohort and the roughly 110 validation repertoires were produced on the same platform, according to a later analysis. High-throughput TCR immunosequencing, statistical association of individual TCRs with disease status, and machine learning were combined to predict cytomegalovirus infection status. Besides the first cohort of approximately 710 subjects, a separate validation cohort made up of 120 different subjects was used. The study aimed to test whether signatures of past pathogen exposure could be identified by cataloging public T cell receptors.

The method behind the library was the immunoSEQ multiplex PCR assay. As for how the authors treated the data: To diagnose cytomegalovirus status from the catalog of TCR beta chain sequences, a statistical classification framework was built. What TCRdb holds here is the immuneACCESS table cut down to in-frame rearrangements. Part of the clones is not present; checked against another copy, under half of the missing clones reflect an unresolved V gene, and the others are unexplained. V, J and clone size reflect that table, while D and trimming were determined from the DNA. This sample has 200,000 to 250,000 clones in its table, and more than 75% of those were observed once. The ten largest make up 2% to 2.5% of the sample. Concerning this clone itself: The clone's antigen remains unknown. Base qualities are not recorded, but no much larger clone differs from it by a single base.

The donors belonged to the validation cohort of about 110 subjects, which was separate from the 666-subject first cohort. The investigation overall reported the following: In both the original and validation cohorts, the classifier was reported to diagnose cytomegalovirus status with high specificity and sensitivity. A later analysis had no HLA typing for the validation cohort, so co-occurrence there was scored across all 120 or so repertoires. A later analysis found that TCRs clustered in the first cohort also tended to co-occur in the 120 validation repertoires, with approximately 94% of cluster scores above 0. Most TCR sequences were seen in very few donors, while some public TCRs were found in many individuals. A few of the identified cytomegalovirus-associated TCR beta chains were confirmed in vitro to be specific for cytomegalovirus antigens. The study gave a list of 150 to 200 TCR beta chains associated with cytomegalovirus. According to the authors, the approach could potentially be generalized to other disease states and immunological phenotypes.

The CDR3, cysteine through phenylalanine, is 14 amino acids long. The read is trimmed to its CDR3 DNA, 42 bases read in frame from base 1. V loses 5 bases, J loses 5 bases, and the germline ends lie 16 bases apart. CDR1 and CDR2 (SGHRS, YFSETQ) derive from the germline V gene. The sequencing input was PBMCs. This receptor was obtained from a woman between 18 and 29 years old in good health and CMV-seropositive. The rearrangement combines TRBV5-1 with TRBJ1-2; tentative D gene TRBD1, with 6 bases matching. The sequenced DNA is TGCGCCAGCAGACTGGATCGGACAGATTATGGCTACACCTTC. Its translation is CASRLDRTDYGYTF.